This section outlines one T cell receptor beta chain sequence together with its context. What it binds is unknown. This sample was taken from a study of shared clonotypes between healthy human individuals. Overall study context: Serving as donors were two women and three men, whose ages spanned 18 to 49.

Sequencing was performed with immunoSEQ multiplex PCR; in TCRdb, only in-frame clones are kept and a portion is missing. The sample has about 1.5 million clones, around 98% seen once; the top ten hold about 0.4%. Study-level results: Clonotypes that were shared across a handful of donors made up approximately 5% of naive CD4 clonotypes.

From germline, CDR1 is SGDLS and CDR2 YYNGEE. V lost 4 bases and J lost 2, with 13 bases in between. The CDR3 runs 15 residues. This TCR came from a man aged 25-45 years in good health. This rearrangement joins TRBV9 to TRBJ2-1; D is perhaps TRBD2 (6 bases). The sequenced sample was naive CD4+ T cells sorted from blood. Subset described: CD45RA+ positively selected. CDR3 nucleotide sequence: TGTGCCAGCAGCTCCCGTAGCGGAACCTACAATGAGCAGTTCTTC. It yields the protein CASSSRSGTYNEQFF. Drawing the rest from reference TRBV9 and TRBJ2-1, the complete variable domain is DSGVTQTPKHLITATGQRVTLRCSPRSGDLSVYWYQQSLDQGLQFLIQYYNGEERAKGNILERFSAQQFPDLHSELNLSSLELGDSALYFCASSSRSGTYNEQFFGPGTRLTVL.